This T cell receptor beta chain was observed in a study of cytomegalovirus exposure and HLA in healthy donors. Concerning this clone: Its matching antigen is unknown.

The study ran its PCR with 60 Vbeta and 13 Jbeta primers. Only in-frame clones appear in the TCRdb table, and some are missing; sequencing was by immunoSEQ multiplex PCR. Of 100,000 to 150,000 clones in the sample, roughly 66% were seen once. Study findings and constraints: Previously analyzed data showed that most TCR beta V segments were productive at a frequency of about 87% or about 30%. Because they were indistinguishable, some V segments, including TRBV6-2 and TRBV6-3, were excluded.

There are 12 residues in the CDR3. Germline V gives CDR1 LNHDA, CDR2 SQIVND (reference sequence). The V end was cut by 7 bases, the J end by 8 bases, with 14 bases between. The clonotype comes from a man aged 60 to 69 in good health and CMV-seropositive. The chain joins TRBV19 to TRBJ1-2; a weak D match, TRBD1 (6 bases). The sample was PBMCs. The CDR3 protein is CASNTGIRGYTF. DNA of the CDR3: TGTGCCAGTAATACAGGGATAAGGGGCTACACCTTC.